This TCR beta chain was identified during a study of blood T cell repertoires in COVID-19. Seattle researchers signed up patients amid active infection and tracked them longitudinally. This table comes from immunoSEQ multiplex PCR, and its TCRdb copy is limited to in-frame clones, with some not included. The sample consists of roughly 350,000 clones, around 87% of them appearing once. Trimming removed 6 bases from V and 3 bases from J, with 15 bases in between. Germline V gene sequence: CDR1 MDHEN, CDR2 SYDVKM. This CDR3 comprises 14 residues. This TCR came from a woman aged 30 to 39 with COVID-19, enrolled during active disease. Input material: peripheral blood. The chain is built from TRBV28 and TRBJ2-7; D may be TRBD1 (7 bases). The CDR3 is CASRYARGVYEQYF. The DNA for the CDR3 is TGTGCCAGCAGATACGCCAGGGGGGTCTACGAGCAGTACTTC. The whole variable domain, filled in from reference TRBV28 and TRBJ2-7, reads DVKVTQSSRYLVKRTGEKVFLECVQDMDHENMFWYRQDPGLGLRLIYFSYDVKMKEKGDIPEGYSVSREKKERFSLILESASTNQTSMYLCASRYARGVYEQYFGPGTRLTVT.